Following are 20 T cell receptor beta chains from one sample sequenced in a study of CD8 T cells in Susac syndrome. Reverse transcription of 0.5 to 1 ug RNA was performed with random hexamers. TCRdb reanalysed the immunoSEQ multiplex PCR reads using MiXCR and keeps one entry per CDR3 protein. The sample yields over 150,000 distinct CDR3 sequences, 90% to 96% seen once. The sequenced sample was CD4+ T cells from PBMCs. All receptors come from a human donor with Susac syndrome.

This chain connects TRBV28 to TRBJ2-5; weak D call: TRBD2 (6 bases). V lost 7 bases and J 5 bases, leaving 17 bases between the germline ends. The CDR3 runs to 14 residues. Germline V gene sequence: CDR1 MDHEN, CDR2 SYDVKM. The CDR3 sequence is CASIPGSGGETQYF. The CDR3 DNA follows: TGTGCCAGCATCCCCGGGAGTGGGGGTGAGACCCAGTACTTC.

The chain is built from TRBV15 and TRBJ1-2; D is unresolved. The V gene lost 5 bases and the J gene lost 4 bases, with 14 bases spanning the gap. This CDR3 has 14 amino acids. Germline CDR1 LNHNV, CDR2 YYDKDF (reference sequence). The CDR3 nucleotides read TGTGCCACCAGCGCCGTCGGGGATCCCTATGGCTACACCTTC. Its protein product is CATSAVGDPYGYTF.

Here the CDR3 reads CASSLNAGVETQYF. The CDR3 bases are TGTGCCAGCAGCTTAAATGCGGGGGTGGAGACCCAGTACTTC. The chain carries TRBV7-2 and TRBJ2-5; 7 positions agree with TRBD2. The V gene's germline CDR1 is SGHTA and CDR2 FQGNSA. The CDR3 extends over 14 amino acids. The trim removed 2 bases at V and 5 bases at J, leaving 5 bases unmatched.

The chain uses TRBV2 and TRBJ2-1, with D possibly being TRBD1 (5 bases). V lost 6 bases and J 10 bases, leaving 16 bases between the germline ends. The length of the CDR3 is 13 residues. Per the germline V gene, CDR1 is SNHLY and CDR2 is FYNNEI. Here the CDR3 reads CASRPLPGKEQFF. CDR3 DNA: TGTGCCAGCAGACCACTCCCAGGGAAAGAGCAGTTCTTC.

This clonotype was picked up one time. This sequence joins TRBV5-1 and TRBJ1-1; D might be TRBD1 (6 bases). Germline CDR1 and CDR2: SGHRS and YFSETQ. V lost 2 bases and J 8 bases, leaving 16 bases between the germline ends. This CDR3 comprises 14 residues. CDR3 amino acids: CASSFAYEGGEAFF. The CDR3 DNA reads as TGCGCCAGCAGCTTTGCATACGAGGGGGGAGAAGCTTTCTTT.

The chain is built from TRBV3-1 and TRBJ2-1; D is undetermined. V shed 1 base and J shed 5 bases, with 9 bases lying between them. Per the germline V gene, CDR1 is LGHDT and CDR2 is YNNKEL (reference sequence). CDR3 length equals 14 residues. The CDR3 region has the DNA TGTGCCAGCAGCCAAGTTGAAGGGCACAATGAGCAGTTCTTC. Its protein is CASSQVEGHNEQFF.

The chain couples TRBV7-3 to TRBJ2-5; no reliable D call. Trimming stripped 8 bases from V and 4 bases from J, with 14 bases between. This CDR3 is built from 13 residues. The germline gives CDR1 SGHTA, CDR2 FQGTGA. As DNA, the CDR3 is TGTGCCAGCTCTCGGGCTCCTCCAGAGACCCAGTACTTC. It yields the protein CASSRAPPETQYF. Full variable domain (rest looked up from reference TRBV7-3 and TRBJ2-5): GAGVSQTPSNKVTEKGKYVELRCDPISGHTALYWYRQSLGQGPEFLIYFQGTGAADDSGLPNDRFFAVRPEGSVSTLKIQRTERGDSAVYLCASSRAPPETQYFGPGTRLLVL.

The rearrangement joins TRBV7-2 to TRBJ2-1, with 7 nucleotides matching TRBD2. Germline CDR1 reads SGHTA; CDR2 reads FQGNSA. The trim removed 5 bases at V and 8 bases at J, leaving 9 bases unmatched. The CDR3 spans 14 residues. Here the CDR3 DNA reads TGTGCCAGCAGCCCCCGACTAGCCACGTATGAGCAGTTCTTC. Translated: CASSPRLATYEQFF.

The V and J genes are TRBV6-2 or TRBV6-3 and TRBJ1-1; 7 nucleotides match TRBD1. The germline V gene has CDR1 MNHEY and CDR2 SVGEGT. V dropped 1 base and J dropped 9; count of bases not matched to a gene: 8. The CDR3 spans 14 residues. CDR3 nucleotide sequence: TGTGCCAGCAGTTACTTGTACCGGGACAGAAAAGCTTTCTTT. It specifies CASSYLYRDRKAFF.

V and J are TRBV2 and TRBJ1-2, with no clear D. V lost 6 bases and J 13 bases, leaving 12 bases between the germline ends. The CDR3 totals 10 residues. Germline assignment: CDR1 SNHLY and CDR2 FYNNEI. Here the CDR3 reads CASREKFCTF. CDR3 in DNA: TGTGCCAGCAGAGAGAAGTTCTGCACCTTC. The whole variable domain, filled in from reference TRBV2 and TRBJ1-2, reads EPEVTQTPSHQVTQMGQEVILRCVPISNHLYFYWYRQILGQKVEFLVSFYNNEISEKSEIFDDQFSVERPDGSNFTLKIRSTKLEDSAMYFCASREKFCTFGSGTRLTVV.

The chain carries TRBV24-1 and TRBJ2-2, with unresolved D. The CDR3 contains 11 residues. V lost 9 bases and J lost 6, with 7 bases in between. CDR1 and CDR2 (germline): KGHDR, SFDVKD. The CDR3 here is CATGDPGELFF. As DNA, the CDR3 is TGTGCCACCGGGGATCCCGGGGAGCTGTTTTTT.

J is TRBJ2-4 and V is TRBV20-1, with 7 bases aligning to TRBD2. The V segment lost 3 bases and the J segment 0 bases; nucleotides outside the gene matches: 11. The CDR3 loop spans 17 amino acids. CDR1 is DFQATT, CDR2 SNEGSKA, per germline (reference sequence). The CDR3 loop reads CSASPMAGELAKNIQYF. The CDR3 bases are TGCAGTGCTAGCCCTATGGCGGGGGAACTAGCCAAAAACATTCAGTACTTC.

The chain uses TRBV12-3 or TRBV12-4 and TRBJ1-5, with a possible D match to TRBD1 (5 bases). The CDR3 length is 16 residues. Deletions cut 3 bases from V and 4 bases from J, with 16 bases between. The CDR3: CASSFSPPGGNQPQHF. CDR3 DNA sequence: TGTGCCAGCAGTTTCAGTCCACCTGGGGGGAATCAGCCCCAGCATTTT.

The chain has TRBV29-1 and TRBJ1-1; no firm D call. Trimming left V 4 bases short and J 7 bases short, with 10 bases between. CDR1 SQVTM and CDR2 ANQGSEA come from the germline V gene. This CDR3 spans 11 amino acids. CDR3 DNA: TGCAGCGTTGGGTATCTCCATGAAGCTTTCTTT. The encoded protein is CSVGYLHEAFF.

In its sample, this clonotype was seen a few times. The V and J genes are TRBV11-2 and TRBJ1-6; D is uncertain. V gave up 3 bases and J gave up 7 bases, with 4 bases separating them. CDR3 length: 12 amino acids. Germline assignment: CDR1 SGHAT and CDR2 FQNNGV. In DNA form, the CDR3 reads TGTGCCAGCAGCTTGGGGAATTCACCCCTCCACTTT. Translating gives CASSLGNSPLHF.

CDR3 sequence (DNA): TGCAGTGCTAGATTAGAGACCCAGTACTTC. Its translation is CSARLETQYF. This chain links TRBV20-1 with TRBJ2-5, with D unresolved. CDR1 and CDR2 from the germline V gene are DFQATT and SNEGSKA (reference sequence). V was pared by 2 bases and J by 4 bases, with 2 bases between. The CDR3 runs to 10 residues.

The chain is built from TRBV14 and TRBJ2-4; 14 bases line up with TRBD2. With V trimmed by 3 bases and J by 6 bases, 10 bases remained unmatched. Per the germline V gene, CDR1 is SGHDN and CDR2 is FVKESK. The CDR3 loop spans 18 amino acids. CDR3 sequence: CASSHGLAGGTLGNIQYF. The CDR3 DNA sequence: TGTGCCAGCAGCCACGGACTAGCGGGAGGAACCCTCGGAAACATTCAGTACTTC.

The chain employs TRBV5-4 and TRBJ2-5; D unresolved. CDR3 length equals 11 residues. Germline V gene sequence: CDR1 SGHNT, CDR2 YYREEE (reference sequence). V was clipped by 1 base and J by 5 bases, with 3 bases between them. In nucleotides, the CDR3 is TGTGCCAGCAGCTTGATGGAGACCCAGTACTTC. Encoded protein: CASSLMETQYF. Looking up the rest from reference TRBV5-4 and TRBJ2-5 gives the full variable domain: ETGVTQSPTHLIKTRGQQVTLRCSSQSGHNTVSWYQQALGQGPQFIFQYYREEENGRGNFPPRFSGLQFPNYSSELNVNALELDDSALYLCASSLMETQYFGPGTRLLVL.

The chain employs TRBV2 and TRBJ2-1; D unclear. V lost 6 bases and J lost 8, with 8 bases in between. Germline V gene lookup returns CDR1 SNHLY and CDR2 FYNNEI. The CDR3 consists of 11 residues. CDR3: CASSVQYEQFF. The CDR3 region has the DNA TGTGCCAGCAGCGTTCAGTATGAGCAGTTCTTC.

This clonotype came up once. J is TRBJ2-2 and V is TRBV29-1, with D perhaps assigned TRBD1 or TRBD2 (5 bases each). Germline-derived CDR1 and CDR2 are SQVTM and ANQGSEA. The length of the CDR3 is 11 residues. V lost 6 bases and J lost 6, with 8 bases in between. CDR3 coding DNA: TGCAGCGTGGGGGAACCCGGGGAGCTGTTTTTT. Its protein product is CSVGEPGELFF.